This record covers a single T cell receptor beta chain. Its specificity is not known. The record originates from a study of CD8 T cells in Susac syndrome. Study in general: When their blood was taken, patients with Susac syndrome were therapy-naive, taking corticosteroids, or taking intravenous immunoglobulin alone. Study-wide findings and caveats: Clonal expansion of Susac CD8+ cells peaked in TEMRA cells, and it also peaked in active patients.

Trimming cost V 5 bases and J 0 bases, with 10 bases left between them. The CDR3 runs 14 residues. Peripheral blood CD8+ and CD4+ T cells were profiled by TCR beta sequencing. With random hexamers, reverse transcription was performed on about 0.5 to 1 ug of RNA. Amplification of TCR beta CDR3 used immunoSEQ multiplex PCR across 54 Vbeta and 13 Jbeta. TCRdb re-derived calls from the immunoSEQ multiplex PCR reads in MiXCR, one entry per CDR3 protein. The sample carries about 100,000 distinct CDR3 sequences, 95% recorded once. The sequenced sample was CD8+ T cells from PBMCs. This sequence originates from a human donor with Susac syndrome. The V gene is TRBV12-3 or TRBV12-4, the J gene TRBJ1-1; TRBD1 is a possible D gene (5 bases). The DNA of the CDR3 is TGTGCCAGCAGTCTCACGACAGTGAACACTGAAGCTTTCTTT. It is translated as CASSLTTVNTEAFF.